Below, one T cell receptor (beta chain) is given with its context. A few counts support this clone. No cognate antigen has been identified for it. Base qualities were left out, and no much larger clone turns up one base away. This sample was taken from a study of shared clonotypes between healthy human individuals (dated by TCRdb to the early 2020s). About the full investigation: A couple of women and a few men aged 18 to 49 years were included in the cohort. To estimate repertoire size and how much clonotypes are shared between individuals, the study performed deep sequencing of blood TCR repertoires from a handful of healthy adults. Each donor's leukapheresis produced roughly between about 0.8 and 8.9 billion PBMCs. To increase sequencing depth and limit assay-specific biases, TCR repertoire library preparation and sequencing were carried out by different laboratories using diverse techniques. Per donor, three plates each were used for CD4 naive and CD4 memory, two for CD8 naive, and one for CD8 memory.

The cysteine opens and the phenylalanine closes a CDR3 of 14 amino acids. The kept DNA is CDR3 alone, 42 bases in frame from the first base. From a lookup of the germline V gene, CDR1 and CDR2 are SGHAT and FQNNGV. V loses 3 bases of germline sequence and J loses 1 base, and the interval between the two ends is 9 bases. Using the deep immunoSEQ assay, TCR CDR3 regions were amplified from genomic DNA by multiplex PCR. For each cell subset, the extracted genomic DNA was distributed evenly across all wells of several immunoSEQ 96-well plates, and each plate served as one replicate. For sorted subsets, roughly 0.2 ug genomic DNA, equal to 25,000 to 35,000 T cell genomes, was loaded into each replicate PCR. Purified libraries were measured with a Qubit 3.0 fluorometer, size-checked on a Bioanalyzer 2100, and measured again with the KAPA Library Quantification kit. Every immunoSEQ 96-well plate was sequenced on a separate single-read 150-cycle Illumina NextSeq 550 flow cell. Turning to the authors' computational methods: Because only junctional sequences without quality scores were contained in the immunoSEQ output, filtering matching that applied to full-length reads could not be performed. Sequences were annotated with PyIR, a Python wrapper for IgBLAST v1.9, using IMGT germline references to assign V/J genes and CDR3. Reads with weak V/J assignments (E-value above 1e-6), missing CDR3, stop codons, out-of-frame junctions, or ambiguous translated residues were removed. A V3J clonotype was defined by an identical inferred V gene, J gene, and CDR3 amino acid sequence. Percentage overlap between repertoires was calculated by dividing the number of shared unique clonotypes by the size of the smaller repertoire. Richness of each repertoire was evaluated using RTK rarefaction, the Chao1 estimator, and Recon v2.1 estimates of unobserved clonotypes. Generation probabilities were computed with OLGA for all TCRbeta clonotypes obtained by the gDNA method from several donors. As stored in TCRdb, this immuneACCESS dataset retains in-frame rearrangements with V and J assigned. A fraction of the clones does not appear; measured against another copy, unresolved V genes explain less than half of the discrepancy, and the remainder lacks a known reason. Clone size and V and J calls were adopted from that table, with D and trimming inferred from the DNA. Within this sample are about 680,000 clones, with roughly 72% of them counted one time only. 1.5% to 2% of the sample comes from the top ten.

What the research found in general, with its limitations: Across four donors, roughly 5.1% of naive CD4, around 3.5% of naive CD8, roughly 2.3% of memory CD4, and approximately 0.42% of memory CD8 clonotypes were shared. Larger estimated clonotype richness was generally found for naive subsets than for memory subsets. Incomplete sequencing was indicated by rarefaction of sorted-subset datasets, despite the large sequencing depth. Higher generation probabilities were observed for clonotypes shared by all four sorted-subset donors than for non-shared clonotypes. Pairwise subsampling indicated that sequencing depth was expected to affect the degree of clonotype sharing among donors. Sampling was restricted to blood, and TCR repertoires in tissue are likely to differ from TCR repertoires in blood. Because the study included a small number of donors, the genetic and exposure-history diversity represented was limited.

Donors were healthy HIV-negative adults with no recently reported acute infections or vaccinations. Every donor was a Caucasian adult living in Nashville, Tennessee, USA. CD4+ T cells were enriched by magnetic negative selection; naive cells were then positively selected on CD45RA, and the negative fraction formed the memory subset. Blood was collected by leukapheresis, and PBMCs were isolated by Ficoll-Histopaque density gradient centrifugation and then cryopreserved in liquid nitrogen vapor phase. Purity and quantity of every magnetically sorted T cell population were checked by analytical flow cytometry. From each sorted fraction, genomic DNA was isolated and quantified by UV absorbance on a Nanodrop 2000c.

What was sequenced was memory CD4+ T cells sorted from blood. The cell subset or site label for this specimen denotes: CD45RA-negative fraction. The source is a young woman in good health. The chain is encoded by TRBV11-2 joined to TRBJ1-1; no confident D gene assignment can be made. The DNA reads as follows: TGTGCCAGCAGCTTGATTCTTGAGAACACTGAAGCTTTCTTT. This yields the protein CASSLILENTEAFF.